One sample yielded the 21 T cell receptor beta chains listed below, sequenced in a study of blood T cells in healthy people across ages (dated by TCRdb to between 2015 and 2017). Receptor libraries were prepared by 5' RACE. The listed sequencing device is Illumina HiSeq 2500. The second PCR ran for roughly 7 to 12 cycles and used a J-beta primer mix along with a sample-barcoded 5' primer. Through fastp at Q25 and MiXCR, TCRdb rebuilt clones from the public reads, retaining in-frame beta chains. Each entry is one CDR3 protein sequence, shown with its most common DNA and genes. This sample holds 850,000 or so distinct CDR3 sequences; 25% to 30% were observed only once. Of the sample, approximately 15% is held by the ten largest clones. The material sequenced was blood. These receptors were taken from a woman of 80 years or more in good health.

This clonotype was seen repeatedly, ten times or more. The germline gene is not matched at one end of the junction; a read error may be the cause. Written as DNA, the CDR3 is TGCGCCAGCAGGTTGGCGCCCACGACGGGGGTCTACGAGCAGTACTTC. Translated: CASRLAPTTGVYEQYF. V is TRBV5-1 and J is TRBJ2-7, with D possibly TRBD2 on 6 matching bases. The germline gives CDR1 SGHRS, CDR2 YFSETQ. This CDR3 spans 16 amino acids.

For this clonotype: A much more abundant neighbour one base away suggests this may be a read error. CDR3 sequence (DNA): TGTGCCAGCAAGTCCTTCGGACAGGGAAGAAATGAGCAGTACTTC. Translated: CASKSFGQGRNEQYF. The chain uses TRBV3-1 and TRBJ2-5, with TRBD1 matching 8 bases. The CDR3 has 15 amino acids. The J segment lost 11 bases and the V segment lost 7 bases, leaving 18 bases of the junction unmatched. Per the germline V gene, CDR1 is LGHDT and CDR2 is YNNKEL (reference sequence).

This clonotype was seen at least ten times. This chain uses TRBV7-2 with TRBJ2-3, with D possibly matching TRBD1 (6 bases). The germline V gene encodes CDR1 SGHTA and CDR2 FQGNSA. This CDR3 contains 12 residues. Trimming took 6 bases from V and 10 from J, leaving 14 bases between them. The DNA of the CDR3 is TGTGCCAGCAGTCGGGACATTCGGTCGCAGTATTTT. Translating gives CASSRDIRSQYF. Looking up the rest from reference TRBV7-2 and TRBJ2-3 gives the full variable domain: GAGVSQSPSNKVTEKGKDVELRCDPISGHTALYWYRQSLGQGLEFLIYFQGNSAPDKSGLPSDRFSAERTGGSVSTLTIQRTQQEDSAVYLCASSRDIRSQYFGPGTRLTVL.

For this clonotype: This sequence may be a read error, since a much larger clone differs from it by one base. The chain combines TRBV7-2 with TRBJ2-1; 11 nucleotides align to TRBD2. V lost 5 bases to trimming and J lost 4 bases; unmatched junction nucleotides: 7. CDR1 is SGHTA and CDR2 is FQGNSA in the germline V gene. The CDR3 spans 16 residues. In DNA, the CDR3 is TGTACCAGCAGCCTCTATCTAGCGGGGGGTTACAATGAGCAGTTCTTC. Translation: CTSSLYLAGGYNEQFF.

This clonotype was seen a few times. This sequence joins TRBV10-2 and TRBJ1-6; possible D gene TRBD1, 5 bases. This CDR3 contains 13 residues. The germline V gene encodes CDR1 WSHSY and CDR2 SAAADI. Trimming left V 2 bases short and J 9 bases short, with 8 bases between. As DNA, the CDR3 is TGCGCCAGCAGTGAGATGACAGTTTCACCCCTCCACTTT. This encodes CASSEMTVSPLHF.

A word on this clonotype: One end of the junction does not line up with germline, which may come from a read error. The V call is TRBV14, the J call TRBJ2-5; 7 bases align to TRBD1. The CDR3 totals 14 residues. Germline values: CDR1 SGHDN, CDR2 FVKESK. DNA of the CDR3: TGTGCCGGCAGCTCGACAGGGAAGTTAGAGACCCAGTACTTC. Its translation: CAGSSTGKLETQYF.

With regard to this clonotype: A much larger clone lies one base from this, so it may be a read error. This chain uses TRBV3-1 with TRBJ2-3, with 13 bases that match TRBD2. Germline CDR1 is LGHDT and CDR2 is YNNKEL (reference sequence). The CDR3 has 15 residues. CDR3 sequence reads: CASSGTSGNTGTQYF. The CDR3 coding sequence is TGTGCCAGCAGCGGGACTAGCGGGAACACAGGTACGCAGTATTTT.

The genes are TRBV14 and TRBJ2-3, with D perhaps given as TRBD1 or TRBD2 (5 bases each). Trimming took 0 bases from V and 5 from J, leaving 15 bases between them. The germline gives CDR1 SGHDN, CDR2 FVKESK. The CDR3 runs to 16 residues. CDR3 sequence reads: CASSQDRGFPQDTQYF. The CDR3 region has the DNA TGTGCCAGCAGCCAAGATCGGGGCTTCCCCCAAGATACGCAGTATTTT.

Comments on this clonotype: This likely comes from a read error, as the CDR3 has no conserved phenylalanine or tryptophan at its end. This sequence joins TRBV5-5 and TRBJ2-1, with TRBD2 matching over 7 bases. The CDR3 is made up of 16 amino acids. With V trimmed by 1 base and J by 1 base, 5 bases remained unmatched. Germline V gives CDR1 SGHKS, CDR2 YYEKEE (reference sequence). The CDR3 nucleotides are TGTGCCAGCAGCTTGCGGGGCGGGGGATCCTACAATGAGCAGTTCCCC. Residues: CASSLRGGGSYNEQFP.

Many counts were recorded for this clonotype. This chain's CDR3 is CASSESVFGYEQFF. As DNA, the CDR3 is TGTGCCAGCAGTGAGTCCGTCTTTGGGTATGAGCAGTTCTTC. The chain joins TRBV9 to TRBJ2-1; no definite D call. Trimming took 5 bases from V and 8 from J, leaving 17 bases between them. Germline CDR1 and CDR2: SGDLS and YYNGEE. The CDR3 loop spans 14 amino acids.

This clonotype occurred many times. The CDR3 region is CASRPSGGASDTQYF. DNA of the CDR3: TGTGCCAGCAGACCTAGCGGGGGGGCGTCCGATACGCAGTATTTT. This chain connects TRBV6-2 or TRBV6-3 to TRBJ2-3; TRBD2 matches 12 bases. The CDR3 totals 15 residues. The J segment lost 6 bases and the V segment lost 6 bases, leaving 7 bases of the junction unmatched. Germline CDR1 is MNHEY and CDR2 is SVGEGT.

This clonotype was detected only a few times. The chain is built from TRBV11-2 and TRBJ1-2; tentatively, D is TRBD1 (6 bases). Germline CDR1 is SGHAT and CDR2 is FQNNGV. This CDR3 contains 14 residues. V was cut by 5 bases and J by 3 bases, with 13 bases left in between. In nucleotides, the CDR3 is TGTGCCAGCAGCCGGCCAGGGGCACACTATGGCTACACCTTC. Amino acid sequence: CASSRPGAHYGYTF.

This clonotype was counted a few times. The CDR3 sequence: CASSLKQGASGELFF. CDR3 bases: TGTGCCAGCAGTTTGAAACAGGGGGCCTCCGGGGAGCTGTTTTTT. V usage is TRBV12-3 or TRBV12-4 and J usage is TRBJ2-2; 9 bases match TRBD1. The CDR3 extends over 15 amino acids. Trimming removed 3 bases from V and 6 bases from J; junction bases left unmatched: 5.

The chain combines TRBV24-1 with TRBJ2-1; possibly TRBD1 for D (5 bases). The V and J ends lost 4 bases and 2 bases respectively, with 14 bases between them. The CDR3 runs 16 residues. The germline CDR1 and CDR2 sequences are KGHDR and SFDVKD. CDR3 bases: TGTGCCACCAGTGAATATGGCAGGGTGGCCTACAATGAGCAGTTCTTC. It yields the protein CATSEYGRVAYNEQFF.

This clonotype was seen repeatedly, ten times or more. This chain uses TRBV7-9 with TRBJ1-2, with TRBD1 as a possible D gene (5 bases). The ends were cut back, 4 bases at V and 4 bases at J, with 13 bases in the middle. In germline, CDR1 is SEHNR, CDR2 FQNEAQ (reference sequence). The CDR3 is 14 amino acids. The CDR3 DNA reads as TGTGCCAGCAGCTCCCCGACAGAATCCTATGGCTACACCTTC. Its protein product is CASSSPTESYGYTF.

The genes are TRBV19 and TRBJ1-2, with 7 bases lining up with TRBD1. The CDR3 totals 16 residues. CDR1 and CDR2 (germline): LNHDA, SQIVND (reference sequence). After removal of 5 bases from V and 2 bases from J, the junction contained 11 bases not matched to a gene. CDR3 in amino acids: CASSGRQGFINYGYTF. The CDR3, as DNA: TGTGCCAGTAGTGGCCGACAGGGTTTTATAAACTATGGCTACACCTTC.

This clonotype was seen at least ten times. The rearrangement joins TRBV7-2 to TRBJ1-5; TRBD1 matches at 7 bases. Germline trimming cut 1 base from V and 0 bases from J; bases unmatched to any gene: 6. This CDR3 is 17 amino acids long. Germline CDR1 reads SGHTA; CDR2 reads FQGNSA. CDR3 amino acids: CASSLGDSVYSNQPQHF. The CDR3 region has the DNA TGTGCCAGCAGCTTAGGGGACAGTGTTTATAGCAATCAGCCCCAGCATTTT.

Regarding this clonotype: A much larger clone differs by one base, so this may be a read error. This chain connects TRBV12-3 or TRBV12-4 to TRBJ1-5; D ambiguous. The CDR3 extends over 13 amino acids. The chain's CDR3 is CAGSPSLDQPQHF. CDR3 nucleotides: TGTGCCGGCAGTCCCTCGTTGGACCAGCCCCAGCATTTT.

This clonotype was seen ten or more times. The genes are TRBV7-9 and TRBJ2-1; TRBD2 might be the D (5 bases). Germline V gene data show CDR1 as SEHNR and CDR2 as FQNEAQ (reference sequence). The V and J ends lost 5 bases and 0 bases respectively, with 17 bases between them. The CDR3 runs 17 residues. CDR3: CASSPRAVRASYNEQFF. The CDR3 DNA reads as TGTGCCAGCAGCCCCCGGGCGGTGAGGGCCTCCTACAATGAGCAGTTCTTC.

The J gene is TRBJ2-7, the V gene TRBV27; D uncertain. The V and J ends lost 0 bases and 2 bases respectively, with 11 bases between them. This CDR3 is 15 amino acids long. Germline CDR1 reads MNHEY; CDR2 reads SMNVEV (reference sequence). The CDR3 region is CASSLSRRRTYEQYF. CDR3 DNA sequence: TGTGCCAGCAGTTTATCCCGGAGACGGACCTACGAGCAGTACTTC.

At least ten counts were recorded for this clonotype. CDR3 amino acids: CASKWTDSTDTQYF. The CDR3 DNA sequence: TGTGCCAGCAAGTGGACAGATAGCACAGATACGCAGTATTTT. V gene TRBV6-5 combines with J gene TRBJ2-3, with D tentatively TRBD1 (6 bases). V was trimmed by 7 bases and J by 0 bases, leaving 11 bases between them. The germline gives CDR1 MNHEY, CDR2 SVGAGI. The CDR3 sequence is 14 residues long.